Listed below are T cell receptor beta chains from one sample, sequenced in a study of human T cells and chemical hapten exposure. Via MiXCR, TCRdb re-called the RACE reads, giving one row per CDR3 protein. The repertoire holds 100,000 to 150,000 distinct CDR3 sequences, about 9.4% seen once, with around 1.7% in the top ten. Input material: whole blood. These TCRs come from a male donor in good health. Some clones in this sample may be carry-over from other donors' samples. Both conserved end residues are part of each CDR3. The D gene is left open where the match is weak. Not every row has a clone size; where given, it reads once, few, many or a size class.

clone size,V gene,D gene,J gene,CDR3 DNA,CDR3 protein
many,TRBV20-1,.,TRBJ2-5,TGCAGTGCCCGATTGGACCCGGGAGAGACCCAGTACTTC,CSARLDPGETQYF
many,TRBV18,.,TRBJ1-1,TGTGCCAGCTCAGGAGACCCGAACACTGAAGCTTTCTTT,CASSGDPNTEAFF
.,TRBV3-1,TRBD2,TRBJ2-7,TGTGCCAGCAGCCAAGGAGGGACTAGCGGGAGTTTCTACGAGCAGTACTTC,CASSQGGTSGSFYEQYF
.,TRBV29-1,.,TRBJ1-2,TGCAGCGCCCGCTTGGGAGGGATCGGGGGCCAGCGGGGTGGCTACACCTTC,CSARLGGIGGQRGGYTF
few,TRBV5-1,TRBD2,TRBJ2-3,TGCGCCAGCAGCTTGGGTCAGGGGGGATCGACTAGCGGAAGCACAGATACGCAGTATTTT,CASSLGQGGSTSGSTDTQYF
.,TRBV7-9,.,TRBJ2-2,TGTGCCAGCAGCTCCAAACAGTTCAGCCGTGGGCTGTTTTTT,CASSSKQFSRGLFF
few,TRBV20-1,TRBD2,TRBJ2-3,TGCAGTGCCCGGAGGACTAGCGGGGCTACGCAGTATTTT,CSARRTSGATQYF
.,TRBV29-1,TRBD1,TRBJ2-1,TGCAGCGTTGATACTGCAGGGGGCTCCTACAATGAGCAGTTCTTC,CSVDTAGGSYNEQFF
.,TRBV12-5,.,TRBJ2-7,TGTGCTAGTGGTTTGGACCCCTTCGAGACGGGGGAGCAGTACTTC,CASGLDPFETGEQYF
few,TRBV10-3,.,TRBJ1-1,TGTGCCATCAGTGAGAACGGGGAATTAGGGAACACTGAAGCTTTCTTT,CAISENGELGNTEAFF
.,TRBV3-1,.,TRBJ2-7,TGTGCCAGCAGCCAAGAGACGACAGCCCCCTACGAGCAGTACTTC,CASSQETTAPYEQYF
.,TRBV11-3,.,TRBJ2-1,TGTGCCAGCAGCTTAGGGGGGCTAGGTAACGATGAGCAGTTCTTC,CASSLGGLGNDEQFF
.,TRBV5-1,.,TRBJ1-2,TGCGCCAGCAGAATACAGGAATCCAATGTCTATGGCTACACCTTC,CASRIQESNVYGYTF
.,TRBV30,.,TRBJ2-2,TGTGCCTGGAGAAAGGATTGGGCCGGGGAGCTGTTTTTT,CAWRKDWAGELFF
.,TRBV2,TRBD2,TRBJ2-1,TGTGCCAGCACCCAGCGGACTAGCGGGAAGTACAATGAGCAGTTCTTC,CASTQRTSGKYNEQFF
few,TRBV12-3/TRBV12-4,TRBD2,TRBJ2-5,TGTGCCAGCAGTCAGCGGACTAGCGCCGTAACCCAGTACTTC,CASSQRTSAVTQYF
few,TRBV7-8,.,TRBJ2-5,TGTGCCAGCAGCGAACAGTTCCTGCAGAGTGAGACCCAGTACTTC,CASSEQFLQSETQYF
.,TRBV6-5,.,TRBJ1-4,TGTGCCAGCAGTTACGGGGGGGCTAATGAAAAACTGTTTTTT,CASSYGGANEKLFF
.,TRBV30,.,TRBJ2-2,TGTGCCTGGACCCTCTCCCCGGGGATAAACACCGGGGAGCTGTTTTTT,CAWTLSPGINTGELFF
few,TRBV2,.,TRBJ2-4,TGTGCCAGCATATCCCCGACCCTAGCCAAAAACATTCAGTACTTC,CASISPTLAKNIQYF
few,TRBV2,.,TRBJ1-6,TGTGCCAGCACCATAGACAGGTCCCTCCACTTT,CASTIDRSLHF
.,TRBV19,.,TRBJ1-5,TGTGCCAGTAGTATAATTTTTCCAGGGGCTAGCAATCAGCCCCAGCATTTT,CASSIIFPGASNQPQHF
.,TRBV2,TRBD1,TRBJ1-1,TGTGCCAGCAGTGCCGGGACAGGGCTGGAAGCTTTCTTT,CASSAGTGLEAFF
few,TRBV20-1,.,TRBJ2-3,TGCAGTGCTCGGCCCCATCAGGGCCGAGATACGCAGTATTTT,CSARPHQGRDTQYF
many,TRBV28,TRBD1,TRBJ1-1,TGTGCCAGCACCCTGAACAGGGGGAGGACTGAAGCTTTCTTT,CASTLNRGRTEAFF